The 30 T cell receptor beta chains below come from one sample, sequenced in a study of shared clonotypes between healthy human individuals. TCRdb keeps only in-frame clones here, not all; method: immunoSEQ multiplex PCR. The sample has 1 million to 1.2 million clones; 77% are singletons. Sequencing was performed on memory CD4+ T cells from PBMCs. Subset here: CD45RA-negative fraction. Receptors originate from a man between 18 and 35 years old in good health. Some clones in this sample may be carry-over from other donors' samples.

The rearrangement joins TRBV10-3 to TRBJ2-5; D possibly corresponds to TRBD1 (7 bases). The J call may be faulty, since TRBJ2-7 better matches the DNA end. The V gene's germline CDR1 is ENHRY and CDR2 SYGVKD. This CDR3 is built from 14 residues. CDR3 in amino acids: CAISEGQGGYEQYF. CDR3 sequence (DNA): TGTGCCATCAGTGAGGGGCAGGGGGGTTACGAGCAGTACTTC.

This clone was seen only a few times. The rearrangement uses TRBV9 and TRBJ2-1, with 8 bases fitting TRBD2. The CDR3 spans 16 residues. Trimming at V came to 4 bases and at J to 2 bases, leaving 8 bases not matched to a gene. Germline loops: CDR1 SGDLS, CDR2 YYNGEE. CDR3 residues: CASSQRTAGAYNEQFF. The CDR3 DNA reads TGTGCCAGCAGCCAAAGGACAGCGGGGGCCTACAATGAGCAGTTCTTC.

J is TRBJ2-1 and V is TRBV7-2; D might be TRBD2 (5 bases). CDR3 length: 15 amino acids. In germline, CDR1 is SGHTA, CDR2 FQGNSA. With 5 bases removed from V and 4 bases from J, the gap between germline ends came to 15 bases. Here the CDR3 reads CASSPDSVGYNEQFF. The CDR3 coding sequence is TGTGCCAGCAGCCCGGACTCGGTTGGGTACAATGAGCAGTTCTTC. The complete variable domain, with remaining parts taken from reference TRBV7-2 and TRBJ2-1, reads GAGVSQSPSNKVTEKGKDVELRCDPISGHTALYWYRQSLGQGLEFLIYFQGNSAPDKSGLPSDRFSAERTGGSVSTLTIQRTQQEDSAVYLCASSPDSVGYNEQFFGPGTRLTVL.

Worth noting for this clone: Other nucleotide sequences in the sample specify the same CDR3. The DNA of the CDR3 is TGCGCCAGCAGCTTACTAGCGGGAGCGCGGAATGAGCAGTTCTTC. Translating gives CASSLLAGARNEQFF. This rearrangement joins TRBV5-1 to TRBJ2-1; 11 positions agree with TRBD2. The junction had 5 bases not matched to a gene; V was cut back by 2 bases and J by 7 bases. There are 15 residues in the CDR3. Per the germline V gene, CDR1 is SGHRS and CDR2 is YFSETQ. The entire variable domain, with the rest obtained from reference TRBV5-1 and TRBJ2-1, is as follows: KAGVTQTPRYLIKTRGQQVTLSCSPISGHRSVSWYQQTPGQGLQFLFEYFSETQRNKGNFPGRFSGRQFSNSRSEMNVSTLELGDSALYLCASSLLAGARNEQFFGPGTRLTVL.

The chain uses TRBV5-8 and TRBJ2-3; perhaps TRBD1 as D (7 bases). Looked up from germline, CDR1 is SGHTS and CDR2 is YDEGEE. The CDR3 contains 15 residues. Trimming took off 5 bases at V and 10 bases at J, with 23 bases between the two ends. In DNA form, the CDR3 reads TGTGCCAGCAGTCCCGGGACCAGGGGGGAAGAGGCGCAGTATTTT. Translating it yields CASSPGTRGEEAQYF.

This chain connects TRBV7-9 to TRBJ2-7; possible D gene TRBD1, 6 bases. Trimming cost V 5 bases and J 8 bases, with 13 bases left between them. This CDR3 has 12 residues. Germline V gene data show CDR1 as SEHNR and CDR2 as FQNEAQ (reference sequence). The CDR3 DNA sequence: TGTGCCAGCAGCCCGCCCAGGGGAAAGCAGTACTTC. Translated, it gives CASSPPRGKQYF.

This clone was seen a single time. The chain links TRBV7-2 to TRBJ1-5, with D possibly being TRBD1 (5 bases). Germline CDR1 is SGHTA and CDR2 is FQGNSA. The length of the CDR3 is 18 residues. Trimming removed 1 base at V and 3 bases at J, with 19 bases between. For the CDR3, the DNA is TGTGCCAGCAGCTTAGGTTTGGGCAGGGCGGGCGACAATCAGCCCCAGCATTTT. It is translated as CASSLGLGRAGDNQPQHF.

This chain connects TRBV9 to TRBJ2-1; D unclear. CDR3 length: 15 amino acids. V was clipped by 0 bases and J by 2 bases, with 9 bases between them. Germline CDR1 and CDR2: SGDLS and YYNGEE. The CDR3 DNA reads TGTGCCAGCAGCGTAGCTGGGCAGCCCTACAATGAGCAGTTCTTC. It specifies CASSVAGQPYNEQFF. The full variable domain, rest sourced from reference TRBV9 and TRBJ2-1, is DSGVTQTPKHLITATGQRVTLRCSPRSGDLSVYWYQQSLDQGLQFLIQYYNGEERAKGNILERFSAQQFPDLHSELNLSSLELGDSALYFCASSVAGQPYNEQFFGPGTRLTVL.

This chain connects TRBV2 to TRBJ1-4; D unclear. V was cut by 6 bases and J by 0 bases, with 14 bases left in between. This CDR3 region has 16 residues. In germline, CDR1 is SNHLY, CDR2 FYNNEI. The DNA for the CDR3 is TGTGCCAGCAGCAGCATCGCCCGCGCAACTAATGAAAAACTGTTTTTT. Protein product: CASSSIARATNEKLFF.

The V and J genes are TRBV19 and TRBJ2-5, with TRBD1 matching 9 bases. The CDR3 is 16 residues long. CDR1 is LNHDA, CDR2 SQIVND, per germline (reference sequence). V shed 4 bases and J 3 bases; nucleotides not matched to a gene: 9. In nucleotides, the CDR3 is TGTGCCAGTAGTAACCCTCGACAGGGGGTAGAAGAGACCCAGTACTTC. Translated, it gives CASSNPRQGVEETQYF. The whole variable domain, filled in from reference TRBV19 and TRBJ2-5, reads DGGITQSPKYLFRKEGQNVTLSCEQNLNHDAMYWYRQDPGQGLRLIYYSQIVNDFQKGDIAEGYSVSREKKESFPLTVTSAQKNPTAFYLCASSNPRQGVEETQYFGPGTRLLVL.

CDR3 in amino acids: CATSRDIAQGHEQYF. The CDR3 coding sequence is TGTGCCACCAGCAGAGATATTGCCCAGGGCCACGAGCAGTACTTC. V is TRBV15 and J is TRBJ2-7; weak D call: TRBD1 (5 bases). The CDR3 is 15 amino acids. Germline assignment: CDR1 LNHNV and CDR2 YYDKDF (reference sequence). Trimming shortened V by 0 bases and J by 5 bases, and 14 bases separated the two germline ends.

The chain combines TRBV9 with TRBJ1-4; TRBD1 is a possible D gene (5 bases). This CDR3 has 14 amino acids. Germline V gives CDR1 SGDLS, CDR2 YYNGEE. V was trimmed by 4 bases and J by 5 bases, leaving 12 bases between them. CDR3 protein: CASSQGAENEKLFF. The CDR3 nucleotides read TGTGCCAGCAGCCAAGGGGCGGAGAATGAAAAACTGTTTTTT.

This clone was observed a few times. V usage is TRBV7-3 and J usage is TRBJ2-1; no clear D. V was clipped by 1 base and J by 9 bases, with 4 bases between them. The germline V gene has CDR1 SGHTA and CDR2 FQGTGA. CDR3 length equals 11 residues. CDR3 protein: CASSLNGEQFF. The CDR3 region has the DNA TGTGCCAGCAGCTTAAATGGTGAGCAGTTCTTC. Looking up the rest from reference TRBV7-3 and TRBJ2-1 gives the full variable domain: GAGVSQTPSNKVTEKGKYVELRCDPISGHTALYWYRQSLGQGPEFLIYFQGTGAADDSGLPNDRFFAVRPEGSVSTLKIQRTERGDSAVYLCASSLNGEQFFGPGTRLTVL.

The chain joins TRBV2 to TRBJ1-1, with unresolved D. The CDR3 loop spans 12 amino acids. V lost 6 bases and J 3 bases, leaving 8 bases between the germline ends. Germline V CDR1 and CDR2: SNHLY, FYNNEI. CDR3 sequence (DNA): TGTGCCAGCAGGGACGGGCACACTGAAGCTTTCTTT. Translating it yields CASRDGHTEAFF.

V is TRBV19 and J is TRBJ2-1, with 7 positions matching TRBD2. This CDR3 has 17 amino acids. Germline values: CDR1 LNHDA, CDR2 SQIVND (reference sequence). V was pared by 4 bases and J by 1 base, with 10 bases of the junction left unmatched. The CDR3 is CASSTSGRPYSYNEQFF. CDR3 sequence (DNA): TGTGCCAGTAGTACCTCCGGGAGGCCCTATTCCTACAATGAGCAGTTCTTC.

In DNA, the CDR3 is TGTGCCAGCAGTTACAAGGAAGACACTGAAGCTTTCTTT. Encoded protein: CASSYKEDTEAFF. This sequence joins TRBV6-5 and TRBJ1-1; D unclear. Trimming pared 2 bases from V and 3 bases from J, leaving 7 bases between. Germline V CDR1 and CDR2: MNHEY, SVGAGI. This CDR3 contains 13 residues.

This clone was seen only once. V gene TRBV10-3 combines with J gene TRBJ2-5; no clear D. The CDR3 is 15 amino acids. Looked up from germline, CDR1 is ENHRY and CDR2 is SYGVKD. The ends were cut back, 2 bases at V and 5 bases at J, with 15 bases in the middle. The CDR3 spells CAISERRPPGETQYF. The CDR3 coding sequence is TGTGCCATCAGTGAGCGCAGGCCCCCCGGGGAGACCCAGTACTTC.

This chain uses TRBV5-8 with TRBJ1-1, with a possible D match to TRBD1 (5 bases). Trimming stripped 0 bases from V and 10 bases from J, with 13 bases between. The CDR3 totals 13 residues. Germline assignment: CDR1 SGHTS and CDR2 YDEGEE. CDR3 protein: CASSLGGEPRAFF. DNA for the CDR3: TGTGCCAGCAGCTTGGGGGGCGAGCCACGAGCTTTCTTT.

The chain uses TRBV9 and TRBJ2-1; the D call may be TRBD1 or TRBD2 (5 bases each). Germline-derived CDR1 and CDR2 are SGDLS and YYNGEE. V was pared by 4 bases and J by 4 bases, with 15 bases between. The CDR3 extends over 15 amino acids. CDR3 sequence (DNA): TGTGCCAGCAGCAGCCGGGACCAAGGTTACAATGAGCAGTTCTTC. Encoded protein: CASSSRDQGYNEQFF.

Remarks on this clone: The likely explanation is a read error, given a far larger clone one base away. V is TRBV6-6 and J is TRBJ1-1; TRBD1 might be the D (5 bases). The V gene lost 5 bases and the J gene lost 1 base, with 8 bases spanning the gap. The CDR3 runs 13 residues. Germline CDR1 MNHNY, CDR2 SVGAGI (reference sequence). In DNA, the CDR3 is TGTGCCAGCAGTCCCACAGGGAACACTGAAGCTTTCTTT. Its protein is CASSPTGNTEAFF.

The V gene is TRBV5-1, the J gene TRBJ2-7, with TRBD1 identical over 7 bases. The CDR3 runs to 14 residues. With V trimmed by 4 bases and J by 1 base, 5 bases remained unmatched. Germline V CDR1 and CDR2: SGHRS, YFSETQ. In DNA form, the CDR3 reads TGCGCCAGCAGCCTGTACAGGGGATCCTACGAGCAGTACTTC. This sequence encodes CASSLYRGSYEQYF.

This chain joins TRBV28 and TRBJ1-5, with 7 nucleotides matching TRBD1. V trimming: 8 bases; J trimming: 5 bases; junction bases outside the gene matches: 6. This CDR3 is built from 13 residues. CDR1 MDHEN and CDR2 SYDVKM come from the germline V gene. The CDR3 spells CASRTGGYQPQHF. CDR3 sequence (DNA): TGTGCCAGCCGGACAGGAGGGTATCAGCCCCAGCATTTT.

This clone was seen just once. V and J are TRBV2 and TRBJ2-7, with 8 bases fitting TRBD2. The CDR3 is 14 amino acids. Trimming removed 6 bases from V and 0 bases from J; junction bases left unmatched: 4. Germline lookup yields CDR1 SNHLY and CDR2 FYNNEI. Here the CDR3 reads CASRTAGVSYEQYF. The CDR3 DNA reads as TGTGCCAGCAGGACAGCGGGAGTCTCCTACGAGCAGTACTTC.

The chain uses TRBV27 and TRBJ2-7; D perhaps matches TRBD2 (6 bases). CDR1 is MNHEY, CDR2 SMNVEV, per germline (reference sequence). V lost 6 bases and J lost 1, with 13 bases in between. This CDR3 comprises 14 residues. The CDR3 bases are TGTGCCAGCAGCTCGAGCCGGGGGTCCTACGAGCAGTACTTC. As protein: CASSSSRGSYEQYF.

The rearrangement joins TRBV11-2 to TRBJ2-1, with 8 nucleotides matching TRBD1. V trimming: 5 bases; J trimming: 7 bases; junction bases outside the gene matches: 16. This CDR3 is built from 17 residues. The germline V gene has CDR1 SGHAT and CDR2 FQNNGV. CDR3 DNA: TGTGCCAGCAGCGAGGACAGGGCTAATCGCTTCGGGAATGAGCAGTTCTTC. Protein product: CASSEDRANRFGNEQFF.

V is TRBV21-1 and J is TRBJ2-7. TRBV21-1 has pseudogene status. This CDR3 has 15 amino acids. The CDR3 DNA is TGTGCCAGCAGCAGAGCCGGGACCGGGACCTACGAGCAGTACTTC. It translates to CASSRAGTGTYEQYF.

The chain employs TRBV30 and TRBJ2-7; D is unresolved. Germline CDR1 and CDR2: GTSNPN and SVGIG (reference sequence). CDR3 length equals 11 residues. V was cut by 3 bases and J by 3 bases, with 6 bases left in between. CDR3 amino acids: CAWRLSYEQYF. The CDR3 bases are TGTGCCTGGAGGCTCAGCTACGAGCAGTACTTC. The full variable domain, completed using reference TRBV30 and TRBJ2-7, is SQTIHQWPATLVQPVGSPLSLECTVEGTSNPNLYWYRQAAGRGLQLLFYSVGIGQISSEVPQNLSASRPQDRQFILSSKKLLLSDSGFYLCAWRLSYEQYFGPGTRLTVT.

This clone showed up just a few times. The chain joins TRBV4-1 to TRBJ1-2, with unresolved D. The CDR3 spans 15 residues. Germline CDR1 and CDR2: MGHRA and YSYEKL. The V end was cut by 0 bases, the J end by 1 base, with 9 bases between. The CDR3 DNA is TGCGCCAGCAGCCAAGAACCTGGATTTAACTATGGCTACACCTTC. Translated: CASSQEPGFNYGYTF.

This sequence joins TRBV9 and TRBJ1-4; a weak D match, TRBD1 (5 bases). This CDR3 region has 12 residues. Germline CDR1 reads SGDLS; CDR2 reads YYNGEE. V lost 4 bases to trimming and J lost 8 bases, with 9 bases between them. The CDR3 sequence is CASSPHREKLFF. The CDR3 DNA follows: TGTGCCAGCAGCCCTCACAGGGAAAAACTGTTTTTT.

The rearrangement uses TRBV6-1 and TRBJ1-1; D remains ambiguous. V was clipped by 6 bases and J by 1 base, with 15 bases between them. Germline V CDR1 and CDR2: MNHNS, SASEGT. The CDR3 spans 15 residues. CDR3 DNA sequence: TGTGCCAGCAGCGAGCTCTATGCGCCGAACACTGAAGCTTTCTTT. This sequence encodes CASSELYAPNTEAFF.